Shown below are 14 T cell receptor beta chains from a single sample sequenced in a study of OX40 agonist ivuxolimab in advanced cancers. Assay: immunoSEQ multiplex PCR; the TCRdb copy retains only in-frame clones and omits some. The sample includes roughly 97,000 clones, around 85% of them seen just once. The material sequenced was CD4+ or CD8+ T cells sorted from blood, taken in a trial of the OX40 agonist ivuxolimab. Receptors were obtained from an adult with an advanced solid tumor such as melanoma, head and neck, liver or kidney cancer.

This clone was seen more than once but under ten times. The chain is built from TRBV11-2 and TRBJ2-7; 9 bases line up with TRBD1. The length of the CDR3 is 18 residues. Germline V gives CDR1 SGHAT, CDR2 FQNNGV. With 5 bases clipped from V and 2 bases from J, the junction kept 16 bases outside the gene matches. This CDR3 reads CASSPYGGAGQGTYEQYF. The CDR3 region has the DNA TGTGCCAGCAGCCCCTATGGCGGGGCTGGACAGGGGACCTACGAGCAGTACTTC.

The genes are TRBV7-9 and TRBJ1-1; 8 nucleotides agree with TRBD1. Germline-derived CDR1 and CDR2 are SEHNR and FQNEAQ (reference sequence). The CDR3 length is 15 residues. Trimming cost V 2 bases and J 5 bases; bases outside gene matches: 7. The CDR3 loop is CASSLNQGAGTEAFF. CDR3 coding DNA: TGTGCCAGCAGCTTAAATCAGGGGGCCGGTACTGAAGCTTTCTTT.

CDR3 residues: CAWSKGAEYEQYF. CDR3 nucleotide sequence: TGTGCCTGGAGTAAGGGGGCAGAATACGAGCAGTACTTC. This chain joins TRBV30 and TRBJ2-7; TRBD1 aligns across 7 bases. The V segment lost 2 bases and the J segment 4 bases; nucleotides outside the gene matches: 5. Germline-derived CDR1 and CDR2 are GTSNPN and SVGIG (reference sequence). The CDR3 runs 13 residues.

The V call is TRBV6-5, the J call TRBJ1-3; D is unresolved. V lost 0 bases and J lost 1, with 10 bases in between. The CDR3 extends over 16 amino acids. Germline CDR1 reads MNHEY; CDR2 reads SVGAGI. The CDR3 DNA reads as TGTGCCAGCAGTTACTCGATGAGGGTTTCTGGAAACACCATATATTTT. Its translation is CASSYSMRVSGNTIYF.

The CDR3, as DNA: TGTGCCTGGAGTGAGAACATTCACAATCAGCCCCAGCATTTT. Its protein is CAWSENIHNQPQHF. V is TRBV30 and J is TRBJ1-5; unclear D gene. This CDR3 is 14 amino acids long. V was trimmed by 1 base and J by 3 bases, leaving 10 bases between them. Germline V gene data show CDR1 as GTSNPN and CDR2 as SVGIG (reference sequence).

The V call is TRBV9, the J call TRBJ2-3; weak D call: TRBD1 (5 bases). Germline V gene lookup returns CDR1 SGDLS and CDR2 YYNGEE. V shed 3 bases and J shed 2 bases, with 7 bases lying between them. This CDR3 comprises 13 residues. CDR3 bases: TGTGCCAGCAGCGAGGGGTTCACAGATACGCAGTATTTT. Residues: CASSEGFTDTQYF.

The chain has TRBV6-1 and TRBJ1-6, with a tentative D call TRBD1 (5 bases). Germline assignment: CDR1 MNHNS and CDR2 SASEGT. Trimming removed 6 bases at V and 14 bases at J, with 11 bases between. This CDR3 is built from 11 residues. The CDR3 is CASSSGTSLHF. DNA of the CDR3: TGTGCCAGCAGCTCAGGGACCTCCCTCCACTTT.

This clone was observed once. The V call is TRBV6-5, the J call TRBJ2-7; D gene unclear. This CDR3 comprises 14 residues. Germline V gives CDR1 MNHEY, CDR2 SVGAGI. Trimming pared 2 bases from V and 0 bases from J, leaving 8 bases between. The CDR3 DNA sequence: TGTGCCAGCAGTTACGTTCTAGTCTCCTACGAGCAGTACTTC. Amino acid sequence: CASSYVLVSYEQYF.

Written as DNA, the CDR3 is TGTGCCAGCAGCCCCAGACAGTTCCCCTACGAGCAGTACTTC. Translated, it gives CASSPRQFPYEQYF. V is TRBV11-3 and J is TRBJ2-7; TRBD1 might be the D (5 bases). This CDR3 comprises 14 residues. The V end lost 5 bases, the J end lost 2 bases, and 13 bases lay between the germline ends. Per the germline V gene, CDR1 is SGHNT and CDR2 is YENEEA.

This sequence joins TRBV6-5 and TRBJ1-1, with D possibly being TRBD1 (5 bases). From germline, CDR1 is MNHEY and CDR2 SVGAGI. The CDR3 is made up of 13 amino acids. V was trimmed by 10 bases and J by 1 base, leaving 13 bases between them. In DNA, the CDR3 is TGTGCCACTAAAGGCAGGGCGAACACTGAAGCTTTCTTT. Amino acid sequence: CATKGRANTEAFF.

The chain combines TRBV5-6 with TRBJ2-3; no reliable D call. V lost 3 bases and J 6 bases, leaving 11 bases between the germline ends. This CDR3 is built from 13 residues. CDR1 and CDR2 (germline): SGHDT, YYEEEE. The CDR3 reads CASSSASADTQYF. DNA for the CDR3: TGTGCCAGCAGCTCAGCGAGTGCGGATACGCAGTATTTT.

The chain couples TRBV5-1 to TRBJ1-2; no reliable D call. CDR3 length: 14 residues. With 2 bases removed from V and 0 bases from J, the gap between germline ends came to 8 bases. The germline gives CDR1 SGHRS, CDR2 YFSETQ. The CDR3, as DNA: TGCGCCAGCAGCTTAGCTGATTCTAACTATGGCTACACCTTC. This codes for CASSLADSNYGYTF.

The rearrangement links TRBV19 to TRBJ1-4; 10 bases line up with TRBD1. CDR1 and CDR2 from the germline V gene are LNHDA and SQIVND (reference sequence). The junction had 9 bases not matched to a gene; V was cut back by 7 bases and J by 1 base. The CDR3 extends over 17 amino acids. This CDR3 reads CASKQRGQGRTNEKLFF. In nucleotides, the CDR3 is TGTGCCAGTAAACAGAGGGGACAGGGGAGAACTAATGAAAAACTGTTTTTT. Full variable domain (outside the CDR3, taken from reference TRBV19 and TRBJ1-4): DGGITQSPKYLFRKEGQNVTLSCEQNLNHDAMYWYRQDPGQGLRLIYYSQIVNDFQKGDIAEGYSVSREKKESFPLTVTSAQKNPTAFYLCASKQRGQGRTNEKLFFGSGTQLSVL.

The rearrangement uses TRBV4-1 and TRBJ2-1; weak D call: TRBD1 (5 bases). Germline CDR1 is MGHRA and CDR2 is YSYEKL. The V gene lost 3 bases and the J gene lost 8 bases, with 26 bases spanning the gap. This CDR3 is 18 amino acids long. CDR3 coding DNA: TGCGCCAGCAGCCATAGGGGTGAGGCTGGCGGCACAGTTTATGAGCAGTTCTTC. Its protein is CASSHRGEAGGTVYEQFF.